These 9 T cell receptor beta chains were all obtained from the same sample, sequenced in a study of cytomegalovirus exposure and HLA in healthy donors. Libraries were prepared by immunoSEQ multiplex PCR; TCRdb keeps only in-frame clonotypes and omits some of them. The sample shows about 88,000 clones, 84% of them seen only once. Sample: PBMCs. The receptor source for this set is a woman under 30 in good health and CMV-seropositive.

The CDR3 nucleotides read TGTGCCAGCAGCTTAACGCCGGTTCACACTGAAGCTTTCTTT. Translation: CASSLTPVHTEAFF. V is TRBV7-8 and J is TRBJ1-1; D is unresolved. Germline V CDR1 and CDR2: SGHVS, FQNEAQ. Trimming left V 2 bases short and J 3 bases short, with 10 bases between. This CDR3 region has 14 residues. The full variable domain, rest sourced from reference TRBV7-8 and TRBJ1-1, is GAGVSQSPRYKVAKRGQDVALRCDPISGHVSLFWYQQALGQGPEFLTYFQNEAQLDKSGLPSDRFFAERPEGSVSTLKIQRTQQEDSAVYLCASSLTPVHTEAFFGQGTRLTVV.

In this sample, this clone turned up a few times. The chain carries TRBV29-1 and TRBJ2-2, with D uncertain. Germline CDR1 reads SQVTM; CDR2 reads ANQGSEA. The V end lost 4 bases, the J end lost 3 bases, and 9 bases lay between the germline ends. This CDR3 contains 13 residues. CDR3 loop: CSVGIDYTGELFF. In DNA, the CDR3 is TGCAGCGTTGGTATAGACTACACCGGGGAGCTGTTTTTT.

This chain joins TRBV4-1 and TRBJ2-7; 11 bases are a match to TRBD1. The V segment lost 4 bases and the J segment 2 bases; nucleotides outside the gene matches: 13. In germline, CDR1 is MGHRA, CDR2 YSYEKL. The CDR3 has 18 residues. CDR3: CASSPSGTGGEQAYEQYF. DNA of the CDR3: TGCGCCAGCAGCCCCTCCGGGACAGGGGGTGAACAGGCCTACGAGCAGTACTTC.

The chain has TRBV6-5 and TRBJ1-2; no firm D call. V was clipped by 6 bases and J by 4 bases, with 12 bases between them. The CDR3 is 13 amino acids. Germline CDR1 reads MNHEY; CDR2 reads SVGAGI. This CDR3 is CASSTPSGYGYTF. CDR3 nucleotides: TGTGCCAGCAGCACCCCCAGTGGCTATGGCTACACCTTC.

The chain carries TRBV28 and TRBJ2-1, with 7 bases lining up with TRBD1. This CDR3 has 15 residues. CDR1 MDHEN and CDR2 SYDVKM come from the germline V gene. V was clipped by 2 bases and J by 6 bases; unmatched bases: 7. CDR3 sequence: CASSLRGQGGNEQFF. The CDR3 nucleotides read TGTGCCAGCAGTTTAAGGGGGCAAGGTGGCAATGAGCAGTTCTTC. The entire variable domain, with the rest obtained from reference TRBV28 and TRBJ2-1, is as follows: DVKVTQSSRYLVKRTGEKVFLECVQDMDHENMFWYRQDPGLGLRLIYFSYDVKMKEKGDIPEGYSVSREKKERFSLILESASTNQTSMYLCASSLRGQGGNEQFFGPGTRLTVL.

This rearrangement joins TRBV28 to TRBJ1-6; possibly TRBD1 for D (6 bases). This CDR3 has 18 residues. Trimming took off 5 bases at V and 0 bases at J, with 17 bases between the two ends. Per germline, CDR1 MDHEN and CDR2 SYDVKM. The CDR3 sequence: CASSHRRGRSSYNSPLHF. In DNA form, the CDR3 reads TGTGCCAGCAGTCATCGCAGGGGTAGGAGCTCCTATAATTCACCCCTCCACTTT.

This clone appeared a single time. The genes are TRBV9 and TRBJ1-1, with 9 bases matching TRBD1. CDR1 is SGDLS, CDR2 YYNGEE, per germline. This CDR3 has 14 residues. Trimming at V came to 3 bases and at J to 11 bases, leaving 11 bases not matched to a gene. The DNA for the CDR3 is TGTGCCAGCAGCGCCCAATCAGGGACAGGGCGGGCTTTCTTT. Translating it yields CASSAQSGTGRAFF.

V usage is TRBV10-3 and J usage is TRBJ1-2; D not resolved. V was shortened by 4 bases and J by 7 bases, with 10 bases between the two germline ends. The germline CDR1 and CDR2 sequences are ENHRY and SYGVKD. The CDR3 contains 12 residues. This CDR3 is CAISAGLAGYTF. CDR3 coding DNA: TGTGCCATCAGTGCCGGGTTGGCTGGCTACACCTTC.

This clone was observed a single time. The chain joins TRBV11-2 to TRBJ2-7; 7 bases align to TRBD2. This CDR3 is 14 amino acids long. Germline-derived CDR1 and CDR2 are SGHAT and FQNNGV. Trimming took 5 bases from V and 0 from J; bases not matched to a gene: 4. CDR3 residues: CASSHGGNSYEQYF. The CDR3 coding sequence is TGTGCCAGCAGCCACGGGGGGAACTCCTACGAGCAGTACTTC.